This TCR beta chain stems from a study of shared clonotypes between healthy human individuals. Notes on the study in general: With several donors compared, 4.5% to 6.5% of naive CD4 clonotypes were shared. Clonotypes shared by all four sorted-subset donors had higher generation probabilities than non-shared clonotypes.

This CDR3 region has 15 residues. Trimming removed 2 bases at V and 0 bases at J, with 11 bases between. In germline, CDR1 is SGHVS, CDR2 FQNEAQ. Source study methods: For the immunoSEQ data, sequences were junction-only without quality scores, so filtering differed. Only in-frame clones appear in the TCRdb table, and some are missing; sequencing was by immunoSEQ multiplex PCR. The DNA gave D and trimming, while V, J and clone size come from that table. The sample lists roughly 1,100,000 clones; around 74% were seen once. A word on this clone: The antigen is unknown.

This clonotype was sampled from a man between 18 and 35 years old in good health. The specimen sequenced was memory CD4+ T cells sorted from blood. Subset defined: CD45RA-negative fraction. The chain employs TRBV7-8 and TRBJ2-7, with a weak D call TRBD1 (5 bases). CDR3 in DNA: TGTGCCAGCAGCTTACGGACAAATCCCTCCTACGAGCAGTACTTC. Encoded protein: CASSLRTNPSYEQYF.